The 22 T cell receptor beta chains below come from one sample, sequenced in a study of shared clonotypes between healthy human individuals. The data were produced by immunoSEQ multiplex PCR, yet TCRdb's version contains in-frame clones alone and is incomplete. The sample lists 1.6 million or so clones; 98% to 99% were seen once. Input material: naive CD4+ T cells sorted from blood. Subset indicated: CD45RA+ positively selected. The receptors derive from a man in his thirties or forties in good health.

About this clone: Distinct nucleotide sequences in the sample also encode this CDR3. The rearrangement joins TRBV5-1 to TRBJ2-7; unclear D gene. V shed 5 bases and J shed 0 bases, with 3 bases lying between them. From germline, CDR1 is SGHRS and CDR2 YFSETQ. The CDR3 spans 11 residues. The CDR3 bases are TGCGCCAGCAGGAGCTCCTACGAGCAGTACTTC. This translates into CASRSSYEQYF.

The chain uses TRBV14 and TRBJ2-2; 10 bases match TRBD1. There are 16 residues in the CDR3. Germline V gene lookup returns CDR1 SGHDN and CDR2 FVKESK. Trimming at V came to 4 bases and at J to 4 bases, leaving 6 bases not matched to a gene. CDR3 DNA sequence: TGTGCCAGCAGCCCCCTACGGGACAGGGGCACCGGGGAGCTGTTTTTT. Translation: CASSPLRDRGTGELFF.

The CDR3 reads CASSPLAGVWNEQFF. The CDR3 coding sequence is TGTGCCAGCTCACCACTAGCGGGAGTCTGGAATGAGCAGTTCTTC. V gene TRBV18 combines with J gene TRBJ2-1, with 9 bases aligning to TRBD2. Germline lookup yields CDR1 KGHSH and CDR2 LQKENI. Unmatched junction bases numbered 5, after V lost 1 base and J lost 7 bases. The length of the CDR3 is 15 residues.

The V call is TRBV9, the J call TRBJ2-7; D gene uncertain. This CDR3 comprises 14 residues. Germline loops: CDR1 SGDLS, CDR2 YYNGEE. V lost 4 bases, J lost 2 bases, and 13 bases lay in between. The CDR3, as DNA: TGTGCCAGCAGCCCTCTCCCGACCCCCTACGAGCAGTACTTC. It yields the protein CASSPLPTPYEQYF.

The rearrangement joins TRBV28 to TRBJ2-1; 12 nucleotides line up with TRBD2. Germline assignment: CDR1 MDHEN and CDR2 SYDVKM. V lost 3 bases to trimming and J lost 4 bases; unmatched junction nucleotides: 7. The CDR3 runs 17 residues. This CDR3 is CASSFTSGRSRYNEQFF. The DNA of the CDR3 is TGTGCCAGCAGTTTCACTAGCGGGAGGTCCAGGTACAATGAGCAGTTCTTC.

The V call is TRBV7-2, the J call TRBJ2-1; D is unresolved. V lost 7 bases to trimming and J lost 7 bases, with 14 bases between them. Per the germline V gene, CDR1 is SGHTA and CDR2 is FQGNSA. This CDR3 has 13 residues. The CDR3 nucleotides are TGTGCCAGCAAATTAAGAGAGGTTAATGAGCAGTTCTTC. It encodes CASKLREVNEQFF. Based on the CDR3 plus reference TRBV7-2 and TRBJ2-1, the full variable domain is GAGVSQSPSNKVTEKGKDVELRCDPISGHTALYWYRQSLGQGLEFLIYFQGNSAPDKSGLPSDRFSAERTGGSVSTLTIQRTQQEDSAVYLCASKLREVNEQFFGPGTRLTVL.

The rearrangement uses TRBV5-6 and TRBJ2-1; the D call may be TRBD1 or TRBD2 (5 bases each). V was trimmed by 6 bases and J by 6 bases, leaving 22 bases between them. Germline V gives CDR1 SGHDT, CDR2 YYEEEE. The CDR3 is made up of 16 amino acids. The CDR3 DNA reads TGTGCCAGCAACATTGTGGGGCGGGCTCGAGGCAATGAGCAGTTCTTC. Translating gives CASNIVGRARGNEQFF. Full variable domain (outside the CDR3, taken from reference TRBV5-6 and TRBJ2-1): DAGVTQSPTHLIKTRGQQVTLRCSPKSGHDTVSWYQQALGQGPQFIFQYYEEEERQRGNFPDRFSGHQFPNYSSELNVNALLLGDSALYLCASNIVGRARGNEQFFGPGTRLTVL.

J is TRBJ2-1 and V is TRBV25-1; 8 bases fit TRBD2. Germline assignment: CDR1 MGHDK and CDR2 SYGVNS. V lost 3 bases and J lost 2; bases outside the gene matches: 6. CDR3 size: 16 residues. The CDR3, as DNA: TGTGCCAGCAGTGAGTTTAGCGGGGCCACCTACAATGAGCAGTTCTTC. Translation gives CASSEFSGATYNEQFF.

J is TRBJ2-1 and V is TRBV7-6; D remains ambiguous. CDR1 and CDR2 from the germline V gene are SGHVS and FNYEAQ. The V and J ends lost 1 base and 7 bases respectively, with 11 bases between them. This CDR3 contains 14 residues. The CDR3 region has the DNA TGTGCCAGCAGCTTAGGAGAAGTCCTGAATGAGCAGTTCTTC. It yields the protein CASSLGEVLNEQFF.

The rearrangement uses TRBV13 and TRBJ2-3; possible D gene TRBD2, 5 bases. Germline assignment: CDR1 PRHDT and CDR2 FYEKMQ (reference sequence). There are 12 residues in the CDR3. The ends were cut back, 2 bases at V and 10 bases at J, with 10 bases in the middle. CDR3 sequence (DNA): TGTGCCAGCAGCTTACTAGCCCCGGCGCAGTATTTT. Its protein is CASSLLAPAQYF.

This clone was picked up one time. The chain recombines TRBV5-1 with TRBJ2-7; no definite D call. Trimming removed 0 bases from V and 6 bases from J, with 7 bases in between. The CDR3 totals 12 residues. Looked up from germline, CDR1 is SGHRS and CDR2 is YFSETQ. The CDR3 DNA sequence: TGCGCCAGCAGCTTGGGAATGGGCGAGCAGTACTTC. It translates to CASSLGMGEQYF.

The V and J genes are TRBV7-9 and TRBJ1-4; D might be TRBD1 (6 bases). Trimming shortened V by 5 bases and J by 5 bases, and 9 bases separated the two germline ends. Germline V lookup: CDR1 SEHNR, CDR2 FQNEAQ (reference sequence). CDR3 length equals 13 residues. CDR3 coding DNA: TGTGCCAGCAGCCTCGGGACAAATGAAAAACTGTTTTTT. It is translated as CASSLGTNEKLFF.

The chain combines TRBV18 with TRBJ2-7; 13 bases line up with TRBD2. This CDR3 spans 16 amino acids. Unmatched junction bases numbered 5, after V lost 1 base and J lost 5 bases. The germline V gene encodes CDR1 KGHSH and CDR2 LQKENI. The chain's CDR3 is CASSPLRTSGSNEQYF. CDR3 nucleotide sequence: TGTGCCAGCTCACCACTTAGGACTAGCGGGAGTAACGAGCAGTACTTC.

The chain joins TRBV10-1 to TRBJ2-1; TRBD2 matches at 9 bases. Germline CDR1 reads WNHNN; CDR2 reads SYGVQD (reference sequence). The CDR3 consists of 16 residues. V was clipped by 2 bases and J by 3 bases; unmatched bases: 5. The CDR3 DNA reads as TGCGCCAGCAGTGAGGTAGCGGGAGATATCTACAATGAGCAGTTCTTC. It translates to CASSEVAGDIYNEQFF.

This rearrangement joins TRBV7-2 to TRBJ2-1; no clear D. V gave up 4 bases and J gave up 5 bases, with 15 bases separating them. The CDR3 length is 15 residues. Germline assignment: CDR1 SGHTA and CDR2 FQGNSA. In DNA form, the CDR3 reads TGTGCCAGCAGCTCCGGCAGTCGGGCGGACAATGAGCAGTTCTTC. It is translated as CASSSGSRADNEQFF. Together with reference TRBV7-2 and TRBJ2-1, the CDR3 gives the full variable domain: GAGVSQSPSNKVTEKGKDVELRCDPISGHTALYWYRQSLGQGLEFLIYFQGNSAPDKSGLPSDRFSAERTGGSVSTLTIQRTQQEDSAVYLCASSSGSRADNEQFFGPGTRLTVL.

This sequence joins TRBV7-9 and TRBJ2-5; no clear D gene. The CDR3 is 14 amino acids. Germline CDR1 reads SEHNR; CDR2 reads FQNEAQ (reference sequence). The V end lost 2 bases, the J end lost 2 bases, and 9 bases lay between the germline ends. This chain's CDR3 is CASSLFSSQETQYF. CDR3 DNA sequence: TGTGCCAGCAGCTTATTCTCCAGTCAAGAGACCCAGTACTTC.

The chain recombines TRBV18 with TRBJ2-7; tentatively, D is TRBD1 (6 bases). V lost 7 bases, J lost 1 base, and 14 bases lay in between. Looked up from germline, CDR1 is KGHSH and CDR2 is LQKENI. This CDR3 comprises 14 residues. CDR3 loop: CASCKGDRSYEQYF. CDR3 DNA: TGTGCCAGCTGTAAAGGAGACAGGTCCTACGAGCAGTACTTC.

The V and J genes are TRBV28 and TRBJ2-5, with 9 bases aligning to TRBD2. CDR1 is MDHEN, CDR2 SYDVKM, per germline. V shed 1 base and J 3 bases; nucleotides not matched to a gene: 9. The length of the CDR3 is 17 residues. Here the CDR3 reads CASSLFRTSASKETQYF. In DNA form, the CDR3 reads TGTGCCAGCAGTTTATTCCGGACTAGCGCATCAAAAGAGACCCAGTACTTC.

The chain couples TRBV9 to TRBJ1-1; no reliable D call. In germline, CDR1 is SGDLS, CDR2 YYNGEE. V dropped 0 bases and J dropped 8 bases, with 14 bases sitting between them. The CDR3 length is 14 residues. The CDR3 DNA follows: TGTGCCAGCAGCGTAGCCCCCGAAGCGGCAGAAGCTTTCTTT. Translating gives CASSVAPEAAEAFF.

CDR3 in amino acids: CASSSPGQGVETQYF. As DNA, the CDR3 is TGTGCCAGCAGCTCACCGGGACAGGGGGTAGAGACCCAGTACTTC. This rearrangement joins TRBV5-4 to TRBJ2-5; 11 bases map to TRBD1. Germline-derived CDR1 and CDR2 are SGHNT and YYREEE (reference sequence). This CDR3 region has 15 residues. The ends lost 3 bases at V and 4 bases at J; junction bases unmatched: 5.

This clone was observed once. The chain carries TRBV4-3 and TRBJ2-1; a possible D gene is TRBD1 (6 bases). Trimming took off 2 bases at V and 2 bases at J, with 10 bases between the two ends. CDR3 size: 15 residues. Per germline, CDR1 LGHNA and CDR2 YSLEER. CDR3 in amino acids: CASSQSTGPYNEQFF. In DNA form, the CDR3 reads TGCGCCAGCAGCCAATCGACAGGCCCCTACAATGAGCAGTTCTTC.

Points on this clone: This sample includes further DNA sequences coding for the same CDR3. The chain carries TRBV5-1 and TRBJ2-5; D not certain. CDR3 length: 13 amino acids. The ends were cut back, 0 bases at V and 2 bases at J, with 5 bases in the middle. Germline CDR1 is SGHRS and CDR2 is YFSETQ. The CDR3 protein is CASSLGVQETQYF. Written as DNA, the CDR3 is TGCGCCAGCAGCTTGGGGGTACAAGAGACCCAGTACTTC.